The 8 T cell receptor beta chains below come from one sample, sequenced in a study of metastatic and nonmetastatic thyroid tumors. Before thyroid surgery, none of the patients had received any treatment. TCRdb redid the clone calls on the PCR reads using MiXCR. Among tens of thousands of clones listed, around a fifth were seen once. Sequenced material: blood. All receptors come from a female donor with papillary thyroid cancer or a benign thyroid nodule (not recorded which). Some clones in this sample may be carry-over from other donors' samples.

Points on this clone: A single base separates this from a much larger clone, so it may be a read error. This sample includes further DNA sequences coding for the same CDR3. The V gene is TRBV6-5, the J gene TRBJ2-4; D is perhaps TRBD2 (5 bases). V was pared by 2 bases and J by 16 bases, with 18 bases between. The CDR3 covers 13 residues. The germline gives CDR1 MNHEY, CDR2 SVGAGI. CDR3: CASSYKETTMFYF. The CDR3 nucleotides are TGTGCCAGCAGTTACAAAGAGACTACAATGTTCTACTTC.

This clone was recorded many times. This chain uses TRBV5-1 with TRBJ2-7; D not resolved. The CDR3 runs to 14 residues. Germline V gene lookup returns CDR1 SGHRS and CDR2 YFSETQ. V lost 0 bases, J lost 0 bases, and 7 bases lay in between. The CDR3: CASSLGYVSYEQYF. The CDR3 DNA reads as TGCGCCAGCAGCTTGGGGTATGTCTCCTACGAGCAGTACTTC.

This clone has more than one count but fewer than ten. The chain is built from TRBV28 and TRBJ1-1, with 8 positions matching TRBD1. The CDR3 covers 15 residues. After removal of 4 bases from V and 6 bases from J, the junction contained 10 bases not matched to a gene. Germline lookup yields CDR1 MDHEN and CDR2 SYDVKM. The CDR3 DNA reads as TGTGCCAGCAGTTCCCCCCGGTGCAGGGGGCCTGAAGCTTTCTTT. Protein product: CASSSPRCRGPEAFF.

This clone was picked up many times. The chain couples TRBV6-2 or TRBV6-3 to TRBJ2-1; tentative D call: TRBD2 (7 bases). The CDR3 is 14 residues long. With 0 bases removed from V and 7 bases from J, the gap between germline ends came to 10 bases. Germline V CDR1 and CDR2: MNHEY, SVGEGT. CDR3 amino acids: CASSYSGGANEQFF. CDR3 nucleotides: TGTGCCAGCAGTTACTCTGGGGGGGCGAATGAGCAGTTCTTC.

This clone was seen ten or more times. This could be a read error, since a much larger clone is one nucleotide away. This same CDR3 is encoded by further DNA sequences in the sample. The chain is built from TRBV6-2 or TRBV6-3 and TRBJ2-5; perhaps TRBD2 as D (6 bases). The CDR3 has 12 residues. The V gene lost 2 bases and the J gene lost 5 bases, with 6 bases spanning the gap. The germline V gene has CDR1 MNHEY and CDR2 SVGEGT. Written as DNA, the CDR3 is TGTGCCAGCAGTTACGGGGGGGAGACCCAGTACTTC. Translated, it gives CASSYGGETQYF.

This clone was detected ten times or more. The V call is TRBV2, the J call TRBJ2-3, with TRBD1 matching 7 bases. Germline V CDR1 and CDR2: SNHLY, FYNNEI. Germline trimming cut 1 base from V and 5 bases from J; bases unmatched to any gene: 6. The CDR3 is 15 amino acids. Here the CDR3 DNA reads TGTGCCAGCAGTGAAGGACAGGGCAGGGGAGATACGCAGTATTTT. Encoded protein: CASSEGQGRGDTQYF.

The CDR3 bases are TGTGCCAGCAGCCCCTCGAAGGGAACTCCTGGCGAGCAGTACTTC. Protein: CASSPSKGTPGEQYF. V usage is TRBV7-2 and J usage is TRBJ2-7; the D is unclear. Trimming took 5 bases from V and 6 from J, leaving 20 bases between them. Germline CDR1 is SGHTA and CDR2 is FQGNSA. The CDR3 totals 15 residues.

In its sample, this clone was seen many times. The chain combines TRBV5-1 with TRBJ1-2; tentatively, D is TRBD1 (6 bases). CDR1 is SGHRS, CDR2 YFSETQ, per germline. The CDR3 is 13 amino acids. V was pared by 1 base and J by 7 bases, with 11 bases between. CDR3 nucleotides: TGCGCCAGCAGCTTGCCGGGGGCGCTTGGCTACACCTTC. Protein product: CASSLPGALGYTF. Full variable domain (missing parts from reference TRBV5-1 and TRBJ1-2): KAGVTQTPRYLIKTRGQQVTLSCSPISGHRSVSWYQQTPGQGLQFLFEYFSETQRNKGNFPGRFSGRQFSNSRSEMNVSTLELGDSALYLCASSLPGALGYTFGSGTRLTVV.